This T cell receptor (beta chain) was captured by sequencing in a study of cytotoxic CD8 clonotypes in ibrutinib-treated CLL. Turning to the study itself: Each sample contained, on average, approximately 230,000 productive templates and tens of thousands of productive rearrangements.

The CDR3 runs to 15 residues. V was shortened by 0 bases and J by 8 bases, with 16 bases between the two germline ends. Per the germline V gene, CDR1 is LGHNA and CDR2 is YSLEER. Whole-study results and caveats: Public clonotypes were uncommon and contracted or stayed stable on treatment. Clonality measured at baseline exceeded age-matched healthy donors, tracking circulating CD8+ T-cell counts. Clonality went up at ibrutinib response and then declined back toward baseline at progression.

TCRdb's copy holds only in-frame clones and misses some; the assay was immunoSEQ multiplex PCR. The sample yields about 50,000 clones, around 68% seen once. A few counts support this clone. What it binds is unknown. The J gene is TRBJ1-2, the V gene TRBV4-3; no clear D gene. The sample was PBMCs, taken after 12 months of ibrutinib treatment. The receptor was isolated from a human donor with chronic lymphocytic leukemia. The CDR3 DNA follows: TGCGCCAGCAGCCAAGATCTTGCGGACGGCTGGGGCTACACCTTC. It codes for CASSQDLADGWGYTF.